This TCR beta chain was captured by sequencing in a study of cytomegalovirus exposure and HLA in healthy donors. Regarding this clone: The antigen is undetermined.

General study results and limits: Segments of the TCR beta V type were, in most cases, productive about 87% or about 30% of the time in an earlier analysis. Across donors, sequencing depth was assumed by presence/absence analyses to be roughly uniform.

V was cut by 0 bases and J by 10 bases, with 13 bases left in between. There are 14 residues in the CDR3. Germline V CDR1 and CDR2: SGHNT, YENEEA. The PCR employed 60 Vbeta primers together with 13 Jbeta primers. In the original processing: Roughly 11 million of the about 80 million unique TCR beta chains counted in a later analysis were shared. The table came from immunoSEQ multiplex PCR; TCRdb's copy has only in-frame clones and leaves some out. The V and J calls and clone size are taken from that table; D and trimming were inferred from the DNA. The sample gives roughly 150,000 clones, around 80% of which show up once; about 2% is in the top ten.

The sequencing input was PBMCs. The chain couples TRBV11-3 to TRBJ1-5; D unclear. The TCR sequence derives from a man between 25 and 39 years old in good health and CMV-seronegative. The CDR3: CASSLDSSPLPQHF. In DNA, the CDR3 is TGTGCCAGCAGCTTAGATTCATCGCCACTCCCCCAGCATTTT.